A single sample gave rise to the 30 T cell receptor beta chains below, sequenced in a study of technical replicates of blood from several donors. Clones were sequenced by immunoSEQ multiplex PCR, and TCRdb holds only the in-frame ones, with some missing. This sample has about 83,000 clones; about 94% occur once, and the top ten carry 0.25%. The sequencing sample was made of T cells isolated from PBMCs. Every receptor here comes from a human donor in good health.

The J gene is TRBJ2-5, the V gene TRBV5-1, with 10 bases identical to TRBD1. The germline V gene encodes CDR1 SGHRS and CDR2 YFSETQ. This CDR3 region has 16 residues. J lost 2 bases, V lost 0 bases, and 4 bases had no gene match. This CDR3 reads CASSLDGTGDQETQYF. The CDR3 nucleotides read TGCGCCAGCAGCTTGGACGGGACAGGGGATCAAGAGACCCAGTACTTC.

The chain has TRBV27 and TRBJ1-1; 7 nucleotides align to TRBD1. V lost 3 bases, J lost 3 bases, and 10 bases stayed unmatched. Germline V lookup: CDR1 MNHEY, CDR2 SMNVEV (reference sequence). The CDR3 extends over 16 amino acids. CDR3 protein: CASSFGRGQRDTEAFF. DNA of the CDR3: TGTGCCAGCAGTTTTGGCCGGGGACAGCGTGACACTGAAGCTTTCTTT.

The chain links TRBV28 to TRBJ1-1; a possible D gene is TRBD1 (6 bases). Deletions cut 10 bases from V and 5 bases from J, with 17 bases between. This CDR3 is built from 13 residues. Germline V gene data show CDR1 as MDHEN and CDR2 as SYDVKM. The CDR3 coding sequence is TGTGCCACCCTTAGGGGGGGAAGGACTGAAGCTTTCTTT. Its protein is CATLRGGRTEAFF.

The CDR3 DNA is TGTGCCAGCAGCTCGTTCTCCTTTACGCAGTATTTT. Encoded protein: CASSSFSFTQYF. The chain carries TRBV7-6 and TRBJ2-3; D is ambiguous. The CDR3 runs to 12 residues. Trimming pared 4 bases from V and 8 bases from J, leaving 10 bases between. Germline CDR1 reads SGHVS; CDR2 reads FNYEAQ. Supplemented by reference TRBV7-6 and TRBJ2-3, the full variable domain reads GAGVSQSPRYKVTKRGQDVALRCDPISGHVSLYWYRQALGQGPEFLTYFNYEAQQDKSGLPNDRFSAERPEGSISTLTIQRTEQRDSAMYRCASSSFSFTQYFGPGTRLTVL.

V and J are TRBV6-5 and TRBJ2-1, with D possibly being TRBD2 (6 bases). The CDR3 totals 13 residues. CDR1 is MNHEY, CDR2 SVGAGI, per germline. Trimming removed 5 bases at V and 8 bases at J, with 13 bases between. CDR3 DNA: TGTGCCAGCAGTAAAATGGGGGGTGATGAGCAGTTCTTC. The encoded protein is CASSKMGGDEQFF.

The chain employs TRBV27 and TRBJ1-5; D is possibly TRBD1 (5 bases). The length of the CDR3 is 17 residues. Deletions cut 3 bases from V and 2 bases from J, with 17 bases between. Germline loops: CDR1 MNHEY, CDR2 SMNVEV (reference sequence). The CDR3 sequence: CASSLVGGYVGNQPQHF. In nucleotides, the CDR3 is TGTGCCAGCAGTTTGGTGGGGGGGTATGTCGGCAATCAGCCCCAGCATTTT.

This clone appeared once. This chain joins TRBV9 and TRBJ2-5; D unresolved. V was cut by 0 bases and J by 0 bases, with 6 bases left in between. The CDR3 runs to 14 residues. Germline CDR1 SGDLS, CDR2 YYNGEE. The CDR3 sequence: CASSVGHNQETQYF. The CDR3 bases are TGTGCCAGCAGCGTAGGGCACAACCAAGAGACCCAGTACTTC.

This rearrangement joins TRBV5-4 to TRBJ2-7, with 11 bases lining up with TRBD2. Germline CDR1 SGHNT, CDR2 YYREEE (reference sequence). V shed 4 bases, J shed 7 bases, and the junction held 19 bases outside the gene matches. The CDR3 has 18 residues. Here the CDR3 DNA reads TGTGCCAGCAGCCATCTGGGACTAGCGGCCTGGACCCGTGGGGAGCAGTACTTC. This gives the protein CASSHLGLAAWTRGEQYF.

This clone appeared a few times. V usage is TRBV30 and J usage is TRBJ1-1; D unresolved. The V end was cut by 3 bases, the J end by 2 bases, with 10 bases between. This CDR3 is built from 13 residues. Germline V CDR1 and CDR2: GTSNPN, SVGIG (reference sequence). CDR3 amino acids: CAWRFPDNTEAFF. CDR3 sequence (DNA): TGTGCCTGGAGGTTCCCAGATAACACTGAAGCTTTCTTT.

The J gene is TRBJ2-1, the V gene TRBV6-1, with D uncertain. With 1 base removed from V and 0 bases from J, the gap between germline ends came to 19 bases. Germline assignment: CDR1 MNHNS and CDR2 SASEGT. The CDR3 consists of 19 residues. The CDR3 loop reads CASSEDLFSTRSSYNEQFF. Written as DNA, the CDR3 is TGTGCCAGCAGTGAAGACCTATTCTCAACACGGAGCTCCTACAATGAGCAGTTCTTC.

The chain carries TRBV5-1 and TRBJ2-7, with 9 bases matching TRBD2. The CDR3 totals 15 residues. The trim removed 5 bases at V and 0 bases at J, leaving 6 bases unmatched. Germline V gene lookup returns CDR1 SGHRS and CDR2 YFSETQ. CDR3 in DNA: TGCGCCAGCAGTGGGGCTAGCGGGAACTCCTACGAGCAGTACTTC. Translating it yields CASSGASGNSYEQYF.

This sequence joins TRBV5-1 and TRBJ1-2; 7 bases are shared with TRBD1. The V gene's germline CDR1 is SGHRS and CDR2 YFSETQ. V lost 0 bases to trimming and J lost 2 bases; unmatched junction nucleotides: 4. The CDR3 runs to 15 residues. The CDR3 sequence: CASSLGATGNYGYTF. In nucleotides, the CDR3 is TGCGCCAGCAGCTTGGGGGCGACAGGGAACTATGGCTACACCTTC.

This clone occurred once. V is TRBV28 and J is TRBJ1-2, with D possibly TRBD1 on 6 matching bases. Trimming pared 4 bases from V and 4 bases from J, leaving 19 bases between. Germline values: CDR1 MDHEN, CDR2 SYDVKM. The CDR3 covers 16 residues. The CDR3 is CASSSPFSAGAYGYTF. Written as DNA, the CDR3 is TGTGCCAGCAGTTCCCCCTTCTCGGCAGGGGCCTATGGCTACACCTTC.

This clone was seen just once. The rearrangement uses TRBV6-5 and TRBJ2-1, with 9 bases that match TRBD2. V dropped 6 bases and J dropped 4; count of bases not matched to a gene: 4. CDR1 is MNHEY, CDR2 SVGAGI, per germline. The CDR3 length is 14 residues. Here the CDR3 reads CASRFSGSYNEQFF. The DNA for the CDR3 is TGTGCCAGCAGGTTTAGCGGGAGTTACAATGAGCAGTTCTTC.

CDR3 nucleotides: TGCGCCAGCAGCTTGGATGGGGGGATGACTGAAGCTTTCTTT. It yields the protein CASSLDGGMTEAFF. The chain joins TRBV5-1 to TRBJ1-1, with a tentative D call TRBD1 (5 bases). Trimming took off 0 bases at V and 5 bases at J, with 11 bases between the two ends. This CDR3 is 14 amino acids long. Germline V CDR1 and CDR2: SGHRS, YFSETQ.

The V gene is TRBV5-1, the J gene TRBJ2-2, with TRBD2 matching over 9 bases. V dropped 0 bases and J dropped 5; count of bases not matched to a gene: 5. In germline, CDR1 is SGHRS, CDR2 YFSETQ. The CDR3 has 16 residues. The CDR3 DNA is TGCGCCAGCAGCTTGGATATAGCGGGAGATACCGGGGAGCTGTTTTTT. It yields the protein CASSLDIAGDTGELFF.

This clone was picked up one time. The chain's CDR3 is CASSEYPTGINGYTF. The CDR3 nucleotides read TGTGCCAGCAGTGAATACCCGACAGGGATCAATGGCTACACCTTC. The V call is TRBV6-1, the J call TRBJ1-2; 7 bases fit TRBD1. Germline V gives CDR1 MNHNS, CDR2 SASEGT. The CDR3 totals 15 residues. V was clipped by 2 bases and J by 6 bases; unmatched bases: 9.

V usage is TRBV12-5 and J usage is TRBJ2-7, with a tentative D call TRBD1 (7 bases). V lost 3 bases to trimming and J lost 7 bases, with 13 bases between them. Germline V lookup: CDR1 LGHNT, CDR2 FRNRAP. CDR3 size: 13 residues. CDR3: CASGFTGAGEQYF. CDR3 coding DNA: TGTGCTAGTGGTTTTACAGGGGCGGGGGAGCAGTACTTC.

V is TRBV19 and J is TRBJ1-3, with D unclear. Between the trimmed V and J ends, which lost 3 bases and 2 bases, there was a span of 11 bases. The germline V gene encodes CDR1 LNHDA and CDR2 SQIVND (reference sequence). This CDR3 comprises 15 residues. The CDR3 DNA follows: TGTGCCAGTAGTATGCTGGGGAGTACTGGAAACACCATATATTTT. Its protein is CASSMLGSTGNTIYF.

The chain carries TRBV13 and TRBJ2-1; 9 positions match TRBD2. The CDR3 has 12 residues. Germline loops: CDR1 PRHDT, CDR2 FYEKMQ (reference sequence). The V gene end was trimmed by 11 bases and the J gene end by 7 bases; junction bases not matched to a gene: 6. For the CDR3, the DNA is TGTGCCGCTCGCGGGGGGGTTAATGAGCAGTTCTTC. Protein sequence: CAARGGVNEQFF.

This chain uses TRBV6-5 with TRBJ1-1; no firm D call. V dropped 3 bases and J dropped 4 bases, with 3 bases sitting between them. The CDR3 is 11 amino acids. Germline values: CDR1 MNHEY, CDR2 SVGAGI. CDR3 nucleotide sequence: TGTGCCAGCAGTTATCTCACTGAAGCTTTCTTT. Encoded protein: CASSYLTEAFF.

The V call is TRBV6-5, the J call TRBJ2-7, with D possibly TRBD1 on 5 matching bases. This CDR3 is 15 amino acids long. V was pared by 6 bases and J by 6 bases, with 21 bases between. Germline-derived CDR1 and CDR2 are MNHEY and SVGAGI. CDR3 nucleotides: TGTGCCAGCAGAGGGGTCCAGGTTTCGGCTTTCGAGCAGTACTTC. The encoded protein is CASRGVQVSAFEQYF.

V gene TRBV5-1 combines with J gene TRBJ1-1, with D perhaps TRBD1 (6 bases). V lost 2 bases to trimming and J lost 1 base, with 9 bases between them. The germline V gene has CDR1 SGHRS and CDR2 YFSETQ. This CDR3 contains 14 residues. CDR3 sequence (DNA): TGCGCCAGCAGCTTCACGGGACAGAACACTGAAGCTTTCTTT. It translates to CASSFTGQNTEAFF.

V and J are TRBV18 and TRBJ2-5; a possible D gene is TRBD1 (5 bases). The CDR3 spans 14 residues. Germline values: CDR1 KGHSH, CDR2 LQKENI. Trimming took off 0 bases at V and 1 base at J, with 6 bases between the two ends. The CDR3 DNA reads as TGTGCCAGCTCACCACCAGGGGCCCAAGAGACCCAGTACTTC. It yields the protein CASSPPGAQETQYF.

The chain couples TRBV9 to TRBJ2-3; TRBD1 is a possible D gene (5 bases). This CDR3 has 14 amino acids. Germline CDR1 SGDLS, CDR2 YYNGEE. Trimming cost V 0 bases and J 1 base, with 6 bases left between them. Here the CDR3 reads CASSVEGGTDTQYF. In nucleotides, the CDR3 is TGTGCCAGCAGCGTAGAAGGGGGCACAGATACGCAGTATTTT.

The chain links TRBV2 to TRBJ2-1; TRBD2 aligns across 11 bases. The CDR3 is 15 residues long. Trimming took 6 bases from V and 8 from J; bases not matched to a gene: 9. CDR1 SNHLY and CDR2 FYNNEI come from the germline V gene. CDR3 DNA sequence: TGTGCCAGCAGGGACGGACTAGCGGGTACAGATGAGCAGTTCTTC. It codes for CASRDGLAGTDEQFF. The full variable domain, with the rest looked up from reference TRBV2 and TRBJ2-1, is EPEVTQTPSHQVTQMGQEVILRCVPISNHLYFYWYRQILGQKVEFLVSFYNNEISEKSEIFDDQFSVERPDGSNFTLKIRSTKLEDSAMYFCASRDGLAGTDEQFFGPGTRLTVL.

The chain links TRBV6-4 to TRBJ2-3; D is perhaps TRBD1 (5 bases). CDR1 MRHNA and CDR2 SNTAGT come from the germline V gene. CDR3 size: 14 residues. Trimming left V 4 bases short and J 0 bases short, with 8 bases between. DNA for the CDR3: TGTGCCAGCAGTGTTCACAGGAGCACAGATACGCAGTATTTT. Translation gives CASSVHRSTDTQYF.

The V gene is TRBV5-1, the J gene TRBJ2-2; 10 positions agree with TRBD1. This CDR3 has 16 amino acids. Germline-derived CDR1 and CDR2 are SGHRS and YFSETQ. V was pared by 4 bases and J by 1 base, with 4 bases of the junction left unmatched. The DNA of the CDR3 is TGCGCCAGCAGCATCGGGGACAGGGGGAACACCGGGGAGCTGTTTTTT. Translating gives CASSIGDRGNTGELFF. The full variable domain, rest sourced from reference TRBV5-1 and TRBJ2-2, is KAGVTQTPRYLIKTRGQQVTLSCSPISGHRSVSWYQQTPGQGLQFLFEYFSETQRNKGNFPGRFSGRQFSNSRSEMNVSTLELGDSALYLCASSIGDRGNTGELFFGEGSRLTVL.

The chain couples TRBV18 to TRBJ2-7; D gene ambiguous. The germline V gene has CDR1 KGHSH and CDR2 LQKENI. The ends were cut back, 8 bases at V and 9 bases at J, with 11 bases in the middle. This CDR3 contains 10 residues. The CDR3 DNA sequence: TGTGCCAGCGCAGGTTCCGTGCAGTACTTC. Translating it yields CASAGSVQYF.

The genes are TRBV6-1 and TRBJ1-4; no definite D call. The CDR3 is 12 amino acids. Germline V lookup: CDR1 MNHNS, CDR2 SASEGT. Trimming stripped 4 bases from V and 7 bases from J, with 7 bases between. The CDR3 loop is CASSAIGEKLFF. For the CDR3, the DNA is TGTGCCAGCAGTGCGATCGGTGAAAAACTGTTTTTT.